A selection of T cell receptor beta chains follows, all from one sample in a study of T cells in Graves' hyperthyroidism and ophthalmopathy. TCRdb passed the multiplex PCR reads through MiXCR, listing each CDR3 protein once. The sample lists 500,000 to 750,000 distinct CDR3 sequences; 12% to 15% were seen once. The sequencing sample was made of blood. The receptors were sampled from a woman aged 18-35 years with Graves' ophthalmopathy. Both conserved end residues are part of each CDR3. Each record gives: clone size, J gene, V gene, D gene, CDR3 protein, CDR3 DNA. The D gene is left open where the match is weak. Clone size is stated in some rows and not others, as once, few, many or a class when expanded.

many,TRBJ2-7,TRBV20-1,TRBD1,CSARRDRGYEQYF,TGCAGTGCTAGAAGGGACAGGGGGTACGAGCAGTACTTC
many,TRBJ2-5,TRBV29-1,NA,CSVEYREETQYF,TGCAGCGTTGAATACAGGGAAGAGACCCAGTACTTC
many,TRBJ2-1,TRBV20-1,TRBD1,CSASKVWDSSYNEQFF,TGCAGTGCTTCCAAGGTCTGGGACAGCTCCTACAATGAGCAGTTCTTC
NA,TRBJ1-5,TRBV6-2/TRBV6-3,NA,CASRLQVNGQPQHF,TGTGCCAGCAGATTACAGGTGAACGGGCAGCCCCAGCATTTT
NA,TRBJ2-5,TRBV3-1,TRBD2,CASSQAASGRVETQYF,TGTGCCAGCAGCCAGGCCGCTAGCGGGAGAGTGGAGACCCAGTACTTC
many,TRBJ2-7,TRBV27,NA,CASSLYGRGSYEQYF,TGTGCCAGCAGTTTATACGGGCGGGGTTCCTACGAGCAGTACTTC
NA,TRBJ1-1,TRBV10-3,NA,CAISEEKVLPQAFF,TGTGCCATCAGTGAAGAGAAGGTCCTACCCCAAGCTTTCTTT
many,TRBJ1-6,TRBV2,NA,CASSVGMGSPLHF,TGTGCCAGCAGTGTAGGGATGGGTTCACCCCTCCACTTT
many,TRBJ2-5,TRBV28,TRBD1,CAIRQGVQETQYF,TGTGCCATCCGACAGGGAGTCCAAGAGACCCAGTACTTC
many,TRBJ2-7,TRBV6-1,NA,CASSAPQGLGYEQYF,TGTGCCAGCAGTGCCCCGCAGGGCCTGGGCTACGAGCAGTACTTC
many,TRBJ2-2,TRBV2,NA,CASSEVGVANTGELFF,TGTGCCAGCAGCGAAGTGGGGGTAGCGAACACCGGGGAGCTGTTTTTT
NA,TRBJ2-1,TRBV20-1,TRBD2,CSARVAGYNEQFF,TGCAGTGCTAGAGTAGCGGGCTACAATGAGCAGTTCTTC
many,TRBJ1-1,TRBV20-1,NA,CSARYTEAFF,TGCAGTGCTAGATATACTGAAGCTTTCTTT
many,TRBJ2-5,TRBV7-9,TRBD2,CASSLTSGEETQYF,TGTGCCAGCAGCTTGACTAGCGGGGAAGAGACCCAGTACTTC
few,TRBJ1-2,TRBV28,TRBD1,CASSFRDRGQSRFNYGYTF,TGTGCCAGCAGTTTCCGGGACAGGGGCCAAAGCCGATTTAACTATGGCTACACCTTC
few,TRBJ2-2,TRBV7-7,TRBD1,CASSPRTGWDTGELFF,TGTGCTAGCAGCCCCCGGACAGGGTGGGACACCGGGGAGCTGTTTTTT
many,TRBJ1-5,TRBV12-3/TRBV12-4,TRBD1,CASSLRDRVTGGNQPQHF,TGTGCCAGCAGTTTACGGGACAGGGTCACGGGCGGCAATCAGCCCCAGCATTTT
few,TRBJ2-7,TRBV20-1,NA,CSARDKGDYHYEQYF,TGCAGTGCTAGAGATAAGGGAGATTACCACTACGAGCAGTACTTC
NA,TRBJ2-2,TRBV7-9,NA,CTSSHRGQLSGELFF,TGTACCAGCAGCCACCGCGGACAGCTTTCCGGGGAGCTGTTTTTT
NA,TRBJ2-1,TRBV4-1,NA,CASSQDYSPWTYNEQFF,TGCGCCAGCAGCCAAGATTATAGTCCGTGGACCTACAATGAGCAGTTCTTC
few,TRBJ2-3,TRBV10-3,NA,CAISNQRGIQGRSTDTQYF,TGTGCCATCAGTAACCAGAGGGGAATACAGGGGAGGTCCACAGATACGCAGTATTTT
many,TRBJ1-1,TRBV2,NA,CASSEIRTVREAFF,TGTGCCAGCAGTGAGATTAGGACGGTACGTGAAGCTTTCTTT
many,TRBJ2-7,TRBV18,NA,CASSPGLDSTEQYF,TGTGCCAGCTCACCGGGGCTGGATTCAACCGAGCAGTACTTC
NA,TRBJ2-3,TRBV24-1,NA,CATSEDTRGPDTQYF,TGTGCCACCAGTGAGGATACCAGGGGACCAGATACGCAGTATTTT
many,TRBJ1-1,TRBV12-5,TRBD1,CASGLMGTVNTEAFF,TGTGCTAGTGGTTTAATGGGGACAGTAAACACTGAAGCTTTCTTT